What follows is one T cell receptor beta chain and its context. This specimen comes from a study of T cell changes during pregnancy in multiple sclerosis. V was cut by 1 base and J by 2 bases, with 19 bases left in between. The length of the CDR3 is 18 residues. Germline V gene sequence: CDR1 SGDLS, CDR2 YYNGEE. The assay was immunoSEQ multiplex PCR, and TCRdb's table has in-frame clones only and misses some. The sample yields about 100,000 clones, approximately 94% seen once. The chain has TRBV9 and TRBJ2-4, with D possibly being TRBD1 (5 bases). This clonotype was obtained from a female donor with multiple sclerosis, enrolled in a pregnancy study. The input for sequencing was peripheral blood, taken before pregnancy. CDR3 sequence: CASSVRGSMPFSKNIQYF. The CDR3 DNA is TGTGCCAGCAGCGTAAGGGGAAGTATGCCCTTTTCCAAAAACATTCAGTACTTC. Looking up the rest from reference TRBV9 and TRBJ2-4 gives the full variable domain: DSGVTQTPKHLITATGQRVTLRCSPRSGDLSVYWYQQSLDQGLQFLIQYYNGEERAKGNILERFSAQQFPDLHSELNLSSLELGDSALYFCASSVRGSMPFSKNIQYFGAGTRLSVL.